The clone carrying this T cell receptor (beta chain) was seen repeatedly, ten times or more. The data belong to a study of human T cells and chemical hapten exposure. The wider study: 2% DPC applied to an approximately 2 cm by approximately 2 cm arm area sensitized donors.

Time point: patch test 3, about 24 weeks after DPC sensitization. Treatment specified: therapeutic diphenylcyclopropenone sensitization with weekly scalp DPC. Total RNA came from unfractionated whole blood. In every case, blood was obtained before the patch test was applied. TCRdb passed the RACE reads through MiXCR, listing each CDR3 protein once. Among tens of thousands of distinct CDR3 sequences listed, around a tenth were seen once. This CDR3 spans 13 amino acids. Between the trimmed V and J ends, which lost 5 bases and 2 bases, there was a span of 7 bases. Germline CDR1 is LNHDA and CDR2 is SQIVND (reference sequence).

This chain links TRBV19 with TRBJ2-1; tentatively, D is TRBD2 (5 bases). This clonotype was obtained from a man aged 45-65 years with alopecia areata. Some clones in this sample may be carry-over from other donors' samples. The sequences come from whole blood, collected in connection with sensitization to the hapten diphenylcyclopropenone (DPC). CDR3 DNA: TGTGCCAGTAGTGTGGGAGCCTACAATGAGCAGTTCTTC. Translated: CASSVGAYNEQFF.